This TCR beta chain was sequenced for a study of B cell selection in AIRE deficiency (dated by TCRdb to between 2018 and 2021). Describing the broader study: A comparison of TCRbeta repertoires of sorted blood CD4+ conventional T cells and regulatory T cells was made between AIRE-deficient patients and healthy controls. The TCR-sequenced cohort comprised about 5 AIRE-deficient APECED patients and about 5 healthy control donors. Broad study findings and their caveats: In terms of TCRBV gene usage, CDR3 length and TCR diversity, Tconv and Treg cells from AIRE-deficient patients looked similar to Tconv and Treg cells from healthy donors. About 30.6% of the Treg TCRbeta sequences shared among healthy donors were detected in patient Tconv cells, suggesting that Treg-biased clones are diverted into the Tconv compartment. Shared Treg sequences had shorter CDR3s, reflecting a bias toward rearrangements with few non-templated nucleotide insertions. Only TCRbeta chains were sequenced, and about a third of the Treg sequences shared among healthy donors were also detected in healthy Tconv cells, possibly owing to differing TCRalpha chains. Among under 4,500 shared Treg TCRbeta sequences, about 31% were found to be shared only among healthy donors and about 9% only among patients, suggesting that Treg selection is less efficient in the absence of AIRE.

With respect to this clone: Its antigen remains unidentified. Base qualities are not provided; no much larger clone lies one nucleotide away.

Conventional CD4 T cells were sorted as CD4+CD127+ cells. Control samples were obtained from healthy donors who were not related to the patients. Tconv and Treg cells for TCRbeta sequencing were sorted on a FACSAria flow cytometer. The sorted cells were collected in 5-ml round-bottom polystyrene tubes, and the dry cell pellets were frozen at -80 degrees C prior to sequencing. The immunoSEQ platform was used for TCRbeta chain sequencing. The original methods were these. Some 1.2x10^5 distinct in-frame TCRbeta sequences from patients and fewer than 1.5x10^5 from healthy donors were obtained from pooled conventional T cell repertoires. Treg TCRbeta sequences found in two or more individuals were classed as public, and these public Treg TCRbeta sequences were then looked for in Tconv repertoires. To test for differences between groups, Mann-Whitney U tests with Bonferroni-Dunn correction were run in GraphPad Prism 7.03. As stored in TCRdb, this immuneACCESS dataset retains in-frame rearrangements with V and J assigned. A fraction of the clones does not appear; measured against another copy, unresolved V genes explain less than half of the discrepancy, and the remainder lacks a known reason. The DNA gave D and trimming, while V, J and clone size come from that table. In this sample the table shows about 24,000 clones, about 95% of which occur a single time. The ten largest make up approximately 0.2% of the sample.

Counted from cysteine to phenylalanine, this CDR3 has 14 amino acids. The DNA shown is the 42-base CDR3, in frame from base 1. For CDR1 and CDR2, the germline V gene (reference sequence) lists MNHNY and SVGAGI. Trimming accounts for 2 bases at V and 2 bases at J, while the number of junction bases matched to no gene is 1. The sample consisted of CD4+CD127+ conventional T cells sorted from PBMCs. The clonotype comes from a human donor in good health. The receptor chain draws on TRBV6-6 and TRBJ2-7; a stretch of 9 junction bases matches TRBD1. CDR3 loop: CASSYRTGAYEQYF. The DNA is TGTGCCAGCAGTTACAGGACAGGGGCCTACGAGCAGTACTTC.